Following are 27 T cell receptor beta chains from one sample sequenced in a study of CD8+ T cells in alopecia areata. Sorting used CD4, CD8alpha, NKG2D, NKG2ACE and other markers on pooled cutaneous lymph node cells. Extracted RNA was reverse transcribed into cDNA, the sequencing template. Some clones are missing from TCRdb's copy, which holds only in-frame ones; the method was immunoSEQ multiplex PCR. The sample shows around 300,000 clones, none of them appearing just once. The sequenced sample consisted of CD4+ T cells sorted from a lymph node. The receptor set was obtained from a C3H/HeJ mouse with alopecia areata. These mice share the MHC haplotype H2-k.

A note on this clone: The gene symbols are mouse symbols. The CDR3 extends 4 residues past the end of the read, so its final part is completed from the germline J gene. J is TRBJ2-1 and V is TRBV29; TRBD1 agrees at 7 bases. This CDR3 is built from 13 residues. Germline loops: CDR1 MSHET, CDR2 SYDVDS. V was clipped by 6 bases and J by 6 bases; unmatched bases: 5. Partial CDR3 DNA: TGTGCTAGCAGGCGGACAGGATTTGCT. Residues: CASRRTGFA. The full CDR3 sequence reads CASRRTGFAEQFF.

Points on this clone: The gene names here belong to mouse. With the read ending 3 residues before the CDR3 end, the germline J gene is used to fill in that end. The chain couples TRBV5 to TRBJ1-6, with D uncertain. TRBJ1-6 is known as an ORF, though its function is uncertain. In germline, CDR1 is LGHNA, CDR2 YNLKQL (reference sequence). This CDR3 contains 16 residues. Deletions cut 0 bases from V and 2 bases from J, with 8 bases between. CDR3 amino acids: CASSQDGWTYNSPLYF. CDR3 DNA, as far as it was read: TGTGCCAGCAGCCAAGATGGGTGGACCTATAATTCGCCC.

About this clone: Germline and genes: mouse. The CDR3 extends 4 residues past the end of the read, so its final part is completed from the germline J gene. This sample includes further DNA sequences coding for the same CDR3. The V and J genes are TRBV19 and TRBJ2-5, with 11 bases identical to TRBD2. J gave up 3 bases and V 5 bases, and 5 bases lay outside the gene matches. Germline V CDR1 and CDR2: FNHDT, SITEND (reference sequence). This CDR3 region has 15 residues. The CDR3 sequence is CASSRGTGGQDTQYF. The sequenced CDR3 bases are TGTGCCAGCAGCCGCGGGACTGGGGGTCAAGAC. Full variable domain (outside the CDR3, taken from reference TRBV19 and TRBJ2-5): GGIITQTPKFLIGQEGQKLTLKCQQNFNHDTMYWYRQDSGKGLRLIYYSITENDLQKGDLSEGYDASREKKSSFSLTVTSAQKNEMAVFLCASSRGTGGQDTQYFGPGTRLLVL.

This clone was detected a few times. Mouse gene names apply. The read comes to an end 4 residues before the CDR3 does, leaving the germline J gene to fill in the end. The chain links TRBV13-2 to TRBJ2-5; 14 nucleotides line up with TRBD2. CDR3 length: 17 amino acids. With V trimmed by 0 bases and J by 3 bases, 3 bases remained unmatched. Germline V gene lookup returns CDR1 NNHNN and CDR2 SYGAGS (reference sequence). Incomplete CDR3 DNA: TGTGCCAGCGGTGATGCGGGACTGGGGGGGCGGCAAGAC. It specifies CASGDAGLGGRQD. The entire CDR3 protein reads CASGDAGLGGRQDTQYF.

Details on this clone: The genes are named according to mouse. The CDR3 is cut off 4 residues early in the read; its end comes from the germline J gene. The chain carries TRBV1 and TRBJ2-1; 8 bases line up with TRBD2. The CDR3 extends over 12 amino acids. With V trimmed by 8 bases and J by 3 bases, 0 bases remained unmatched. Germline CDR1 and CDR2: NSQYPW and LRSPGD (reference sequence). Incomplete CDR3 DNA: TGCACCTGCTGGGGGGGCTATGCT. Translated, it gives CTCWGGYA. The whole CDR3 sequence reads CTCWGGYAEQFF.

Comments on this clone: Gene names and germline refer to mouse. This CDR3 reads CASRRQGGEDTQYF. The part of the CDR3 DNA that was read is TGTGCTAGCAGGAGACAGGGAGGGGAAGAC. The V call is TRBV17, the J call TRBJ2-5; TRBD1 matches at 7 bases. The read ends 4 residues shy of where the CDR3 ends; the end is completed using the germline J gene. The CDR3 is 14 residues long. The germline V gene encodes CDR1 MNHDT and CDR2 YYDKIL. The complete variable domain, with remaining parts taken from reference TRBV17 and TRBJ2-5, reads DTTVKQNPRYKLARVGKPVNLICSQTMNHDTMYWYQKKPNQAPKLLLFYYDKILNREADTFEKFQSSRPNNSFCSLYIGSAGLEYSAMYLCASRRQGGEDTQYFGPGTRLLVL.

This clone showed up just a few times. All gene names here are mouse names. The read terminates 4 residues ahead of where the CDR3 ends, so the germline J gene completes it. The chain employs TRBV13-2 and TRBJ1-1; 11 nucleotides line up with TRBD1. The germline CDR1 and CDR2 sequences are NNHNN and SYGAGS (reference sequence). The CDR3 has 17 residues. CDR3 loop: CASGDARDRGVGAEVFF. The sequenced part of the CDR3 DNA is TGTGCCAGCGGTGATGCAAGGGACAGGGGGGTTGGAGCA.

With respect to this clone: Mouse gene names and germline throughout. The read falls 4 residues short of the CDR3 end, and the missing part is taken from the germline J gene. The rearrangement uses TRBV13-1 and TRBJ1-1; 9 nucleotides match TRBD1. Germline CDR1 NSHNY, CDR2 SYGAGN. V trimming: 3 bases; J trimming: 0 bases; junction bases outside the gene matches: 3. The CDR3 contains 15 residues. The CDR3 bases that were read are TGTGCCAGCAGTGGGGGGACAGGGCCAAACACA. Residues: CASSGGTGPNT. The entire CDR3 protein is CASSGGTGPNTEVFF.

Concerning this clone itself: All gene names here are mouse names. Incomplete CDR3 DNA: TGTGCCAGCGGTGAGAACTGGGGGGCGGAT. This sequence encodes CASGENWGAD. The complete CDR3 sequence is CASGENWGADEQYF. V is TRBV13-2 and J is TRBJ2-7; the match to TRBD2 covers 9 bases. From the germline J gene comes the end of the CDR3, since the read stops 4 residues before it. Germline loops: CDR1 NNHNN, CDR2 SYGAGS (reference sequence). This CDR3 comprises 14 residues.

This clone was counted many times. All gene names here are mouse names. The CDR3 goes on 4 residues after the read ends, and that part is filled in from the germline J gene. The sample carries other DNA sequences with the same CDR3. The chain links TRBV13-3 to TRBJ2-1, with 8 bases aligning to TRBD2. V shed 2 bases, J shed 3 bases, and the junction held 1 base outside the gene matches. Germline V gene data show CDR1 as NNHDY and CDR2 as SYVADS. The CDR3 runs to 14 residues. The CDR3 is CASSEWGGYAEQFF. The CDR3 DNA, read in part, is TGTGCCAGCAGTGAATGGGGGGGCTATGCT.

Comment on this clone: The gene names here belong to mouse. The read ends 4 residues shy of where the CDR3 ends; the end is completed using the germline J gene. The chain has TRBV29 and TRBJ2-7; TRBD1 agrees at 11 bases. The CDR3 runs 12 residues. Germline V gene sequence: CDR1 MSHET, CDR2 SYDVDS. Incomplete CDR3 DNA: TGTGCAGATGGGACAGGGGGCTAT. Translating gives CADGTGGY. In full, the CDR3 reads CADGTGGYEQYF.

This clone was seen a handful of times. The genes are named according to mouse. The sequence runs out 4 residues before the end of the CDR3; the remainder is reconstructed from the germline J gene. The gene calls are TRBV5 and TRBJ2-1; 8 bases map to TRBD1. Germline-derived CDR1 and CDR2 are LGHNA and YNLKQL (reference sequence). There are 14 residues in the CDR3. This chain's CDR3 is CASSQVQGAAEQFF. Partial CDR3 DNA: TGTGCCAGCAGCCAAGTGCAGGGGGCGGCT.

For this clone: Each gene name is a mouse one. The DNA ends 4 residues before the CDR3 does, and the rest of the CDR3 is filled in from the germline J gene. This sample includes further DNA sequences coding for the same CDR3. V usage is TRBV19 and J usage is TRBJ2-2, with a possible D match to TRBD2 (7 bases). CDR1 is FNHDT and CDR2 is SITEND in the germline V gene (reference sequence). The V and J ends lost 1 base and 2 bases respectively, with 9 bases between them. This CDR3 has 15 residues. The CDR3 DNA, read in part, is TGTGCCAGCAGTATAAGGGGGGCCAACACCGGG. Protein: CASSIRGANTG. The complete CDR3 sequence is CASSIRGANTGQLYF. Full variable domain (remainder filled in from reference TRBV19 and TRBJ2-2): GGIITQTPKFLIGQEGQKLTLKCQQNFNHDTMYWYRQDSGKGLRLIYYSITENDLQKGDLSEGYDASREKKSSFSLTVTSAQKNEMAVFLCASSIRGANTGQLYFGEGSKLTVL.

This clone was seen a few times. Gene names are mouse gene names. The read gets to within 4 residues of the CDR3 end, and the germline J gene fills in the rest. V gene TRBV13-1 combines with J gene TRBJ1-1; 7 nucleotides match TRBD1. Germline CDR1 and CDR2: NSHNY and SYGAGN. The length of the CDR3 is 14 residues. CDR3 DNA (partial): TGTGCCAGCAGTGATGACAGGGGTAACCCA. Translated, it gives CASSDDRGNP. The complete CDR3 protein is CASSDDRGNPEVFF.

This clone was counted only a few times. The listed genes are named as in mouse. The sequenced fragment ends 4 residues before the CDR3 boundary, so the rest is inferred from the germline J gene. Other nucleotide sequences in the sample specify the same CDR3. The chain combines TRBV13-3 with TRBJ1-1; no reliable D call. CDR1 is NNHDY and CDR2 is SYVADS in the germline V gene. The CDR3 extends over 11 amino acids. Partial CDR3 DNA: TGTGCCAGCAGTGATAGGACA. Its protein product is CASSDRT. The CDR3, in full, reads CASSDRTEVFF.

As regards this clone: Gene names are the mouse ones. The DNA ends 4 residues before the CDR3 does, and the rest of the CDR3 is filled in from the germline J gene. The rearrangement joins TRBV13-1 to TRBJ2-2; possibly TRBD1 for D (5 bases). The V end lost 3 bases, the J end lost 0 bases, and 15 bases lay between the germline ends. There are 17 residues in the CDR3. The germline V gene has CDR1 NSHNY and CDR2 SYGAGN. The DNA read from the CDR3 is TGTGCCAGCAGTGGAGACCGAATGACAGCAAACACCGGG. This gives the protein CASSGDRMTANTG. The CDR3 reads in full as CASSGDRMTANTGQLYF.

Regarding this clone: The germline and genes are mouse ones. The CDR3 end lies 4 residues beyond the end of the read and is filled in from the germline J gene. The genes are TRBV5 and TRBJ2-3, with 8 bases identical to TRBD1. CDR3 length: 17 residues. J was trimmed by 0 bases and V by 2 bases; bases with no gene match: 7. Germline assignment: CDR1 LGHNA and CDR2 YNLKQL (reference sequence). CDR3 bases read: TGTGCCAGCAGCCAACCAACAGGGGGGTCTAGTGCAGAA. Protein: CASSQPTGGSSAE. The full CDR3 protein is CASSQPTGGSSAETLYF.

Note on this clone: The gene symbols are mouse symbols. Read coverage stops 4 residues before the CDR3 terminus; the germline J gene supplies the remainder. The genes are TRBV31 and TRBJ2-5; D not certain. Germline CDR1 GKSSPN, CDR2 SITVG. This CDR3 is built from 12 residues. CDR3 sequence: CAWSLGWDTQYF. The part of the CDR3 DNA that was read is TGTGCCTGGAGTCTGGGATGGGAC.

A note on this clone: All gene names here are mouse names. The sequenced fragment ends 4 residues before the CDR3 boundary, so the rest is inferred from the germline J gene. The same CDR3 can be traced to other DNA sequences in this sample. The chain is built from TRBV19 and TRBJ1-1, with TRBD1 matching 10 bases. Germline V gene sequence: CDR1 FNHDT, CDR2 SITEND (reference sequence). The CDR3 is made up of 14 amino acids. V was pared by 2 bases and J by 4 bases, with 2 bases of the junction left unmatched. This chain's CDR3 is CASSIGQGGTEVFF. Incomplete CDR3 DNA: TGTGCCAGCAGTATTGGACAGGGGGGCACA.

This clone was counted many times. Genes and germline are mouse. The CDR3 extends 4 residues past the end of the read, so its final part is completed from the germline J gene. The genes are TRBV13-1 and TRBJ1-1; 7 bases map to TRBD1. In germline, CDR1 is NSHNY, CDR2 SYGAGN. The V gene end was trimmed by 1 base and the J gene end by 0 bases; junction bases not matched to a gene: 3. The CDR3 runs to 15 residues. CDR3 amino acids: CASSDPGTANTEVFF. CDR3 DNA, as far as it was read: TGTGCCAGCAGTGATCCCGGGACAGCAAACACA.

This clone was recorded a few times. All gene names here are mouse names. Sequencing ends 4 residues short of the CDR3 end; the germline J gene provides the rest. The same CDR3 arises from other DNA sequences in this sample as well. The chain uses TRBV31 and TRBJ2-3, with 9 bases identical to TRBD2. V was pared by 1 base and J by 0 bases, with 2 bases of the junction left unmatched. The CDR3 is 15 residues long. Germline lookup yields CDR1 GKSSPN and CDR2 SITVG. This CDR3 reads CAWSPGGGSAETLYF. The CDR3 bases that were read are TGTGCCTGGAGTCCTGGGGGGGGTAGTGCAGAA.

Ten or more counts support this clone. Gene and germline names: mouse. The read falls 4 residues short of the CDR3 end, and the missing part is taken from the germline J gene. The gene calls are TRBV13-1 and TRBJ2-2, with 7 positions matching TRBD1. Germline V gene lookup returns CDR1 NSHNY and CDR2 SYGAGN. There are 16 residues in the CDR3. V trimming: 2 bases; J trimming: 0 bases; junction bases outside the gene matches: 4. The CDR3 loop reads CASSDGTDANTGQLYF. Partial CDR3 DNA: TGTGCCAGCAGTGACGGGACAGATGCAAACACCGGG.

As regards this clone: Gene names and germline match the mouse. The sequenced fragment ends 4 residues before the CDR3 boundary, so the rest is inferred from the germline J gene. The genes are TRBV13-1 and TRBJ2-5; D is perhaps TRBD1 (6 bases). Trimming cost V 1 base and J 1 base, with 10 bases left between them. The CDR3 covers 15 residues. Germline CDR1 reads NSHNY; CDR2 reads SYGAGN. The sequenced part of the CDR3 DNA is TGTGCCAGCAGTGATAGGCGGACAGACCAAGAC. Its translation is CASSDRRTDQD. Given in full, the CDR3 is CASSDRRTDQDTQYF.

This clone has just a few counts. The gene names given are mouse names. The CDR3 loop is CTCSADRGPETLYF. The DNA read from the CDR3 is TGCACCTGCAGTGCAGACAGGGGGCCAGAA. J is TRBJ2-3 and V is TRBV1; 8 bases agree with TRBD1. The CDR3 is cut off 4 residues early in the read; its end comes from the germline J gene. The CDR3 has 14 residues. Germline V gene lookup returns CDR1 NSQYPW and CDR2 LRSPGD (reference sequence). The trim removed 0 bases at V and 4 bases at J, leaving 0 bases unmatched.

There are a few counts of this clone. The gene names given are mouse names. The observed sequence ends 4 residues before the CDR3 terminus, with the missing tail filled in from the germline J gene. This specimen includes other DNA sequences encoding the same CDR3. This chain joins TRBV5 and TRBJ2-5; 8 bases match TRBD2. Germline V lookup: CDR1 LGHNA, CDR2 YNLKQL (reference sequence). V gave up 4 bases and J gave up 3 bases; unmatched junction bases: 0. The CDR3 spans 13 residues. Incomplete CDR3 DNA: TGTGCCAGCAGCCGACTGGGGCAAGAC. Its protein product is CASSRLGQD. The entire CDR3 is CASSRLGQDTQYF.

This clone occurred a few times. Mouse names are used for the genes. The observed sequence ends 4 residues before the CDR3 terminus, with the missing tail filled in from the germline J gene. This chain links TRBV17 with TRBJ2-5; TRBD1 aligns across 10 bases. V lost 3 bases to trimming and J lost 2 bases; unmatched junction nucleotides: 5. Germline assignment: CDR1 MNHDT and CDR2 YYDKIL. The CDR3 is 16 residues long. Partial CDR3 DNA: TGTGCTAGCAGTAGTGACAGGGGGCGAAGCCAAGAC. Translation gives CASSSDRGRSQD. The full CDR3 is CASSSDRGRSQDTQYF.

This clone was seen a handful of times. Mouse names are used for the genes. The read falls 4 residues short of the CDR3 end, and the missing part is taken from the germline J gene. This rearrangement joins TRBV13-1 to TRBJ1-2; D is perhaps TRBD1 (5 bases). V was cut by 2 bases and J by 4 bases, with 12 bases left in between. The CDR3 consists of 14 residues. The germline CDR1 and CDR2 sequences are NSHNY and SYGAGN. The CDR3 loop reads CASSDPGRGSDYTF. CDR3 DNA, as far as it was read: TGTGCCAGCAGTGACCCAGGGAGGGGCTCC.